The present entry profiles one T cell receptor (beta chain) with its context. Its antigen remains unidentified. These data originate in a study of blood T cells in healthy people across ages. Background on the study: Per two T cells, about one barcoded beta molecule was captured through template switching. Study observations and caveats: Estimates based on one million T cells were treated as lower bounds.

CDR3 length: 15 amino acids. V lost 0 bases and J lost 13, with 19 bases in between. In germline, CDR1 is SGHTA, CDR2 FQGNSA. Alongside a J-beta primer mix, a sample-barcoded 5' primer served in a second PCR lasting about 7 to 11 cycles. There were at least 2.5 million CDR3-containing paired-end reads obtained from each sample. TCRdb fed the 5' RACE reads into MiXCR, producing one record per CDR3 protein. The sample holds 1.2 million to 1.5 million distinct CDR3 sequences, approximately 38% seen once. The chain combines TRBV7-2 with TRBJ2-1, with unresolved D. Sequencing was performed on blood. This TCR derives from a woman aged 18-30 years in good health. CDR3 DNA: TGTGCCAGCAGCTTAGCGTTGACTCACCAAGAGACCCAGTTCTTC. Its translation: CASSLALTHQETQFF.